This passage covers 19 T cell receptor beta chains from one sample sequenced in a study of blood T cells in healthy people across ages. A J-beta primer mix and a sample-barcoded 5' primer were used in a second PCR of about 7 to 12 cycles. A single record per CDR3 protein comes from TCRdb applying MiXCR to the 5' RACE reads. The sample includes some 690,000 distinct CDR3 sequences, about 20% of them seen just once. Sample: blood. These receptor sequences come from a man in his 70s in good health.

At least ten counts were recorded for this clonotype. The V gene is TRBV7-3, the J gene TRBJ2-6; D might be TRBD1 (5 bases). The CDR3 has 17 amino acids. Trimming pared 2 bases from V and 0 bases from J, leaving 11 bases between. Per the germline V gene, CDR1 is SGHTA and CDR2 is FQGTGA. As DNA, the CDR3 is TGTGCCAGCAGCTTACAAGGGGCAGCCTCTGGGGCCAACGTCCTGACTTTC. Protein sequence: CASSLQGAASGANVLTF.

The V and J genes are TRBV20-1 and TRBJ2-3; TRBD2 agrees at 13 bases. This CDR3 spans 15 amino acids. The V and J ends lost 5 bases and 8 bases, in that order; junction bases with no gene match: 10. CDR1 DFQATT and CDR2 SNEGSKA come from the germline V gene (reference sequence). In nucleotides, the CDR3 is TGCAGTGCTCGTCCGGGACTAGCGGGGTTTGGTACGCAGTATTTT. It yields the protein CSARPGLAGFGTQYF.

V usage is TRBV6-5 and J usage is TRBJ2-3; 7 bases line up with TRBD2. CDR1 is MNHEY and CDR2 is SVGAGI in the germline V gene. The CDR3 is made up of 15 amino acids. Trimming at V came to 6 bases and at J to 1 base, leaving 7 bases not matched to a gene. CDR3 sequence: CASSTPGGGTDTQYF. Here the CDR3 DNA reads TGTGCCAGCAGCACCCCGGGGGGAGGCACAGATACGCAGTATTTT.

This rearrangement joins TRBV7-7 to TRBJ2-3, with a weak D call TRBD2 (5 bases). The CDR3 totals 15 residues. V was pared by 1 base and J by 2 bases, with 10 bases between. The germline gives CDR1 SSHAT, CDR2 FNYEAQ (reference sequence). The CDR3 DNA reads as TGTGCCAGCAGCTTAGGGAGCGGAGCCACAGATACGCAGTATTTT. Residues: CASSLGSGATDTQYF.

The chain carries TRBV29-1 and TRBJ1-5; maybe TRBD1 (5 bases). Germline V CDR1 and CDR2: SQVTM, ANQGSEA. Deletions cut 4 bases from V and 3 bases from J, with 10 bases between. There are 13 residues in the CDR3. CDR3 sequence: CSVGQNPNQPQHF. For the CDR3, the DNA is TGCAGCGTTGGACAGAACCCCAATCAGCCCCAGCATTTT.

V is TRBV5-1 and J is TRBJ2-5; 9 bases are a match to TRBD2. Germline CDR1 is SGHRS and CDR2 is YFSETQ. Trimming removed 4 bases from V and 2 bases from J; junction bases left unmatched: 6. The CDR3 contains 15 residues. CDR3 DNA sequence: TGCGCCAGCAGCCTTAGCGGGAGAAAACAAGAGACCCAGTACTTC. Protein: CASSLSGRKQETQYF.

The CDR3 DNA reads TGTGCCAGCATCCGGCGGATAGCCAAAAACATTCAGTACTTC. Translated, it gives CASIRRIAKNIQYF. V gene TRBV12-3 or TRBV12-4 combines with J gene TRBJ2-4; unclear D gene. Trimming left V 7 bases short and J 0 bases short, with 10 bases between. CDR3 size: 14 residues.

This clonotype came up once. The V gene is TRBV11-2, the J gene TRBJ2-7; perhaps D is TRBD1 or TRBD2 (5 bases each). Germline values: CDR1 SGHAT, CDR2 FQNNGV. V gave up 6 bases and J gave up 0 bases, with 15 bases separating them. CDR3 length: 15 amino acids. This CDR3 reads CASSNKWGTSYEQYF. CDR3 bases: TGTGCCAGCAGTAATAAATGGGGGACCTCCTACGAGCAGTACTTC.

CDR3 protein: CASRREGGRFEAFF. CDR3 nucleotides: TGTGCCAGCAGGCGTGAAGGGGGCCGGTTTGAAGCTTTCTTT. The chain uses TRBV13 and TRBJ1-1; 7 nucleotides agree with TRBD1. Per germline, CDR1 PRHDT and CDR2 FYEKMQ (reference sequence). This CDR3 comprises 14 residues. With 6 bases clipped from V and 7 bases from J, the junction kept 11 bases outside the gene matches.

CDR3 amino acids: CASSRDSTYGYTF. The CDR3 DNA is TGTGCCAGCAGTCGGGACAGCACCTATGGCTACACCTTC. The rearrangement uses TRBV12-3 or TRBV12-4 and TRBJ1-2; the match to TRBD1 covers 7 bases. CDR3 size: 13 residues. After removal of 5 bases from V and 4 bases from J, the junction contained 4 bases not matched to a gene.

There are many counts of this clonotype. The chain employs TRBV6-6 and TRBJ1-3; D is possibly TRBD1 (5 bases). The CDR3 consists of 12 residues. The V gene lost 4 bases and the J gene lost 8 bases, with 9 bases spanning the gap. The germline CDR1 and CDR2 sequences are MNHNY and SVGAGI (reference sequence). The CDR3 sequence is CASSWGVDTIYF. In nucleotides, the CDR3 is TGTGCCAGCAGTTGGGGGGTGGACACCATATATTTT.

The rearrangement joins TRBV12-3 or TRBV12-4 to TRBJ1-1; D gene uncertain. V lost 8 bases, J lost 0 bases, and 13 bases lay in between. The CDR3 extends over 14 amino acids. Here the CDR3 reads CASAFLGMNTEAFF. CDR3 DNA: TGTGCCAGCGCCTTTCTGGGGATGAACACTGAAGCTTTCTTT.

The gene calls are TRBV7-9 and TRBJ2-5, with D tentatively TRBD1 (7 bases). The J call may be incorrect, as the DNA end agrees better with TRBJ2-1. There are 15 residues in the CDR3. Looked up from germline, CDR1 is SEHNR and CDR2 is FQNEAQ (reference sequence). The chain's CDR3 is CASSFGRGRIDEQFF. In DNA form, the CDR3 reads TGTGCCAGCAGCTTCGGCAGGGGGAGGATAGATGAGCAGTTCTTC.

CDR3 sequence (DNA): TGTGCCATCAGTTCTCAACAGGGGAAGGAGCAGTACGTC. This sequence encodes CAISSQQGKEQYV. The genes are TRBV10-3 and TRBJ2-1, with TRBD1 identical over 7 bases. The J call is uncertain, as TRBJ2-7 better fits the DNA end. CDR3 size: 13 residues. CDR1 and CDR2 (germline): ENHRY, SYGVKD.

This clonotype was seen a handful of times. This rearrangement joins TRBV20-1 to TRBJ2-3; a possible D gene is TRBD2 (6 bases). V gave up 0 bases and J gave up 3 bases, with 10 bases separating them. From germline, CDR1 is DFQATT and CDR2 SNEGSKA (reference sequence). CDR3 size: 14 residues. In DNA form, the CDR3 reads TGCAGTGCTAGAGATTACGGGAGTACAGATACGCAGTATTTT. Residues: CSARDYGSTDTQYF.

This clonotype turned up a few times. The J gene is TRBJ2-4, the V gene TRBV12-3 or TRBV12-4; 9 bases line up with TRBD2. The ends lost 1 base at V and 0 bases at J; junction bases unmatched: 4. This CDR3 is 17 amino acids long. The CDR3 sequence is CASSLGTSEEAKNIQYF. The CDR3 nucleotides are TGTGCCAGCAGTTTAGGGACTAGCGAAGAAGCCAAAAACATTCAGTACTTC.

This clonotype was seen a handful of times. The chain couples TRBV15 to TRBJ2-3; no clear D gene. Trimming stripped 1 base from V and 4 bases from J, with 9 bases between. This CDR3 contains 14 residues. CDR1 is LNHNV and CDR2 is YYDKDF in the germline V gene (reference sequence). The CDR3 spells CATSRGTVPDTQYF. In DNA, the CDR3 is TGTGCCACCAGCAGAGGGACCGTCCCAGATACGCAGTATTTT.

This clonotype was seen only a few times. This chain uses TRBV6-5 with TRBJ2-4; D possibly corresponds to TRBD1 (7 bases). The CDR3 extends over 15 amino acids. Germline V CDR1 and CDR2: MNHEY, SVGAGI. V dropped 6 bases and J dropped 0 bases, with 12 bases sitting between them. The CDR3 nucleotides read TGTGCCAGCAGGCAGGGGGGAACAGCCAAAAACATTCAGTACTTC. It codes for CASRQGGTAKNIQYF.

The gene calls are TRBV18 and TRBJ1-2, with D perhaps TRBD1 (5 bases). The CDR3 spans 14 residues. Between the trimmed V and J ends, which lost 9 bases and 4 bases, there was a span of 18 bases. Germline lookup yields CDR1 KGHSH and CDR2 LQKENI. CDR3 in amino acids: CASSPQEGSYGYTF. The CDR3 region has the DNA TGTGCCAGTAGCCCACAGGAGGGCAGCTATGGCTACACCTTC.